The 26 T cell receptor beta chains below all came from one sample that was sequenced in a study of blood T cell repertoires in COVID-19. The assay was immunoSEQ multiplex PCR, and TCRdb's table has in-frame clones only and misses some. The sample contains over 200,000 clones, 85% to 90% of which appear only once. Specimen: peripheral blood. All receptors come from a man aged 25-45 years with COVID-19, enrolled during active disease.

The CDR3 reads CSVAPVRKTQYF. As DNA, the CDR3 is TGCAGCGTTGCCCCAGTCCGTAAGACCCAGTACTTC. The chain carries TRBV29-1 and TRBJ2-5; no definite D call. Germline V gene lookup returns CDR1 SQVTM and CDR2 ANQGSEA. V lost 4 bases, J lost 6 bases, and 12 bases lay in between. The CDR3 totals 12 residues.

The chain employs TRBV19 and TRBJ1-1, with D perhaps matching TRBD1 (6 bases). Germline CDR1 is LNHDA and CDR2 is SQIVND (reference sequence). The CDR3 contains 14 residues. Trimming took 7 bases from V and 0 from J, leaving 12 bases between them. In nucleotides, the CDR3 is TGTGCCAGTAAGGGGGTTTGGATGAACACTGAAGCTTTCTTT. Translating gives CASKGVWMNTEAFF.

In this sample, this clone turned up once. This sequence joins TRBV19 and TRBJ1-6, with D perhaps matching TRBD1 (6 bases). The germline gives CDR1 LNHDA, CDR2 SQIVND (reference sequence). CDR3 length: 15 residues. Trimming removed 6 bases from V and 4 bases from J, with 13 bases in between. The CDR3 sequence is CASRNGQNYNSPLHF. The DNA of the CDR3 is TGTGCCAGTAGGAACGGACAGAATTATAATTCACCCCTCCACTTT.

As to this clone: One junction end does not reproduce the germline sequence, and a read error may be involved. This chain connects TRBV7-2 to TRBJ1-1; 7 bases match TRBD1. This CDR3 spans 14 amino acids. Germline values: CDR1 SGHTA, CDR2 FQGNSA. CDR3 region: CANSSKRGLTEAFF. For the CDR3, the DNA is TGTGCCAACAGCTCCAAAAGGGGGCTCACTGAAGCTTTCTTT.

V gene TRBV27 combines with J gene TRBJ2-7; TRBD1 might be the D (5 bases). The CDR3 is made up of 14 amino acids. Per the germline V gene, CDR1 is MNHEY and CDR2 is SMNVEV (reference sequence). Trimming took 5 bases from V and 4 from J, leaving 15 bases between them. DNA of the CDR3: TGTGCCAGCAGTCGACAGTGGGAAGGGTACGAGCAGTACTTC. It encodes CASSRQWEGYEQYF.

CDR3 DNA: TGTGCCTGGAGTGTGGTCGGGTGGGAGAGGGCCCCCTACGAGCAGTACTTC. Its translation: CAWSVVGWERAPYEQYF. The chain combines TRBV30 with TRBJ2-7; possibly TRBD2 for D (5 bases). CDR3 length equals 17 residues. V was cut by 0 bases and J by 2 bases, with 20 bases left in between. The V gene's germline CDR1 is GTSNPN and CDR2 SVGIG (reference sequence).

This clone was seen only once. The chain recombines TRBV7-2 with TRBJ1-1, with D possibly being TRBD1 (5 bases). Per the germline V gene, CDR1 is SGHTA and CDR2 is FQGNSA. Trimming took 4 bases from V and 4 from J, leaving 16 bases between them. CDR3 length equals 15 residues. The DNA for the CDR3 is TGTGCCAGCAGCTCCCCGGGGGGAGCCCTCACTGAAGCTTTCTTT. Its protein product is CASSSPGGALTEAFF.

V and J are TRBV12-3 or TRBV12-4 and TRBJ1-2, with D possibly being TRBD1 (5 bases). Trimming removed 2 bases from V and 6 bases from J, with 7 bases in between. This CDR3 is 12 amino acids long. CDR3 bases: TGTGCCAGCAGTTTAAGGGGTGATGGCTACACCTTC. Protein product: CASSLRGDGYTF.

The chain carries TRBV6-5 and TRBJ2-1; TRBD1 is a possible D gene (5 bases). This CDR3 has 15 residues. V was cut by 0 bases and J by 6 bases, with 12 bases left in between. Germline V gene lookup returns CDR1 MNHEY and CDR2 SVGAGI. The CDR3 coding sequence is TGTGCCAGCAGTTACTCGGCAGGGTTAGGCAATGAGCAGTTCTTC. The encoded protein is CASSYSAGLGNEQFF.

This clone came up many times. CDR3 DNA sequence: TGTGCCAGCAGTTTAAGGACTAGCGGGCCCTACGAGCAGTACTTC. Its translation: CASSLRTSGPYEQYF. The gene calls are TRBV27 and TRBJ2-7, with TRBD2 identical over 11 bases. The CDR3 length is 15 residues. Per germline, CDR1 MNHEY and CDR2 SMNVEV (reference sequence). Trimming cost V 2 bases and J 2 bases; bases outside gene matches: 2.

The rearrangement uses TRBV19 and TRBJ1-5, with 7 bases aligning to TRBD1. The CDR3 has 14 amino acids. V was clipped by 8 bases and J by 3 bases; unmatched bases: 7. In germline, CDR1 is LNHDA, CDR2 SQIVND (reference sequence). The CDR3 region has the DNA TGTGCCAGTTCGGGACAGAGGGTCAATCAGCCCCAGCATTTT. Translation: CASSGQRVNQPQHF.

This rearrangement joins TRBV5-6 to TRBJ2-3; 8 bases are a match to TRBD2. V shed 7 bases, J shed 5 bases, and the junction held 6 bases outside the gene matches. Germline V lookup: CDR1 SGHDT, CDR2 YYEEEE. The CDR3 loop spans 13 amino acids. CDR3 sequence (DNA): TGTGCCAGCCGCCGACTAGCGATAGATACGCAGTATTTT. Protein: CASRRLAIDTQYF.

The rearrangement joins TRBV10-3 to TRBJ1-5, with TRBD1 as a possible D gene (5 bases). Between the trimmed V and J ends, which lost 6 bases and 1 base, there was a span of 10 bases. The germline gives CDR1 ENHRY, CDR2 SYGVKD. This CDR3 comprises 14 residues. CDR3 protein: CAIRGTESNQPQHF. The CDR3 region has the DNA TGTGCCATCAGGGGGACTGAGAGCAATCAGCCCCAGCATTTT.

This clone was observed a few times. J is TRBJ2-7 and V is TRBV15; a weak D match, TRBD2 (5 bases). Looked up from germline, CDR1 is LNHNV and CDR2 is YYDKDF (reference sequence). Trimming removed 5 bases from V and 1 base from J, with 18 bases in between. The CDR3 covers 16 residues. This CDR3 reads CATSSPEGYRSYEQYF. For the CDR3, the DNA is TGTGCCACCAGCTCCCCCGAGGGCTACCGATCCTACGAGCAGTACTTC.

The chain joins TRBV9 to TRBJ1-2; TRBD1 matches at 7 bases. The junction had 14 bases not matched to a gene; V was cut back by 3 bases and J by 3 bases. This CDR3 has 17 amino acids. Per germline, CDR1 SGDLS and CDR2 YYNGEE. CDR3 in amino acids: CASSGMTGFSLYYGYTF. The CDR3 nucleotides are TGTGCCAGCAGCGGGATGACAGGGTTCAGTTTGTACTATGGCTACACCTTC.

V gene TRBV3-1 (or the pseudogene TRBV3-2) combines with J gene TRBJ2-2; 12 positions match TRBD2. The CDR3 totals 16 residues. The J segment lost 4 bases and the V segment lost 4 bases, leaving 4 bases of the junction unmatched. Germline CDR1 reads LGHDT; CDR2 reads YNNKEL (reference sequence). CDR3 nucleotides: TGTGCCAGCAGCCGACCGGGACTAGCGGGCACCGGGGAGCTGTTTTTT. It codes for CASSRPGLAGTGELFF.

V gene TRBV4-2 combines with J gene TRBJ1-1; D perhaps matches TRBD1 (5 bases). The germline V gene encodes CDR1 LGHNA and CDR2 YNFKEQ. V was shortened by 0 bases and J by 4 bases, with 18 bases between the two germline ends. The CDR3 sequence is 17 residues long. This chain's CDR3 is CASSQDLGAARVTEAFF. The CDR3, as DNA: TGTGCCAGCAGCCAAGATCTAGGAGCAGCCAGGGTCACTGAAGCTTTCTTT.

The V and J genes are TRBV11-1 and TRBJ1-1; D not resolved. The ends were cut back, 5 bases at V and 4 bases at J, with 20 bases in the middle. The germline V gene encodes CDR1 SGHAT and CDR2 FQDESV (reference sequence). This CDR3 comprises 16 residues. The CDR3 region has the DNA TGTGCCAGCAGCCTCCCGGGGTGGGCCCGAGGCACTGAAGCTTTCTTT. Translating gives CASSLPGWARGTEAFF. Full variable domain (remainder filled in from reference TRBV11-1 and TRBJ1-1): EAEVAQSPRYKITEKSQAVAFWCDPISGHATLYWYRQILGQGPELLVQFQDESVVDDSQLPKDRFSAERLKGVDSTLKIQPAELGDSAMYLCASSLPGWARGTEAFFGQGTRLTVV.

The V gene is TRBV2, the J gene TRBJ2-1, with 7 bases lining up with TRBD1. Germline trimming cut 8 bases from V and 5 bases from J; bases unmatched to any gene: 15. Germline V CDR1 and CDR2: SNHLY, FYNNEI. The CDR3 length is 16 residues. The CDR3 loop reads CASYRGSGTANNEQFF. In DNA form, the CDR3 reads TGTGCCAGCTACCGCGGGTCCGGGACAGCGAACAATGAGCAGTTCTTC.

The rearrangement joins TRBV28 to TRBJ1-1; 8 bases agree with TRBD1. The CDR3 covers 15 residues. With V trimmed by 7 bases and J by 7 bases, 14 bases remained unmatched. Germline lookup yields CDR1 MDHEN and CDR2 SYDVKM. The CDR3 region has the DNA TGTGCCAGCACGCATCTATCCAGGGGGCGAGGTGAAGCTTTCTTT. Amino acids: CASTHLSRGRGEAFF.

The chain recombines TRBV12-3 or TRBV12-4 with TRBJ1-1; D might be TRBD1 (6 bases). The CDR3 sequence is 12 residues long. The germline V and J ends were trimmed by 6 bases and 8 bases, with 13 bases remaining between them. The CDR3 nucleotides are TGTGCCAGCAGCGACAGGAAGGGCGAAGCTTTCTTT. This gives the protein CASSDRKGEAFF.

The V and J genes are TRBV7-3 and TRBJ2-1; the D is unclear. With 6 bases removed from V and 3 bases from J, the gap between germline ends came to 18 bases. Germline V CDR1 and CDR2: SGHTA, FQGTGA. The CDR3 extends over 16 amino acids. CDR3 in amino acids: CASSKSSRVSYNEQFF. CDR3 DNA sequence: TGTGCCAGCAGTAAGTCCAGCCGGGTCAGCTACAATGAGCAGTTCTTC.

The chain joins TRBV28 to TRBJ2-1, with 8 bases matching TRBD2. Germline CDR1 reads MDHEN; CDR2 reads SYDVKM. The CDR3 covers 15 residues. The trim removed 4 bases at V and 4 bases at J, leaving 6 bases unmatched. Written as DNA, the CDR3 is TGTGCCAGCAGTTCAAGCGGGAGAGGGTACAATGAGCAGTTCTTC. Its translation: CASSSSGRGYNEQFF.

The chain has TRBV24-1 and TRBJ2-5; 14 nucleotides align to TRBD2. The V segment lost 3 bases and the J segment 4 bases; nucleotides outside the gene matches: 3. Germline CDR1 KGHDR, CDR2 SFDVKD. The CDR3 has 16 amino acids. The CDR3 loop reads CATSDPGLAGAETQYF. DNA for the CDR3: TGTGCCACCAGTGATCCGGGACTAGCGGGAGCAGAGACCCAGTACTTC.

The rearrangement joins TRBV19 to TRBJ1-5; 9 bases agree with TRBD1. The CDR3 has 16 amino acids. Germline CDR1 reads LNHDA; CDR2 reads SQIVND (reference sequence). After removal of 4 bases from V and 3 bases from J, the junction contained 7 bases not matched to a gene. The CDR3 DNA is TGTGCCAGTAGTACAGGGGACAGGGCATACAATCAGCCCCAGCATTTT. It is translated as CASSTGDRAYNQPQHF.

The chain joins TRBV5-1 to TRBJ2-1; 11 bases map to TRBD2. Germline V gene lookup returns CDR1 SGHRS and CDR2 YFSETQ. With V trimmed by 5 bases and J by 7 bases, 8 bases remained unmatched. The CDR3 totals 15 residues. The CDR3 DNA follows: TGCGCCAGCAGACTAGCGGGAGCCGAGGGGAATGAGCAGTTCTTC. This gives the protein CASRLAGAEGNEQFF. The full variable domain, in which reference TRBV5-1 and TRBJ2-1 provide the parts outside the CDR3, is KAGVTQTPRYLIKTRGQQVTLSCSPISGHRSVSWYQQTPGQGLQFLFEYFSETQRNKGNFPGRFSGRQFSNSRSEMNVSTLELGDSALYLCASRLAGAEGNEQFFGPGTRLTVL.